The 18 T cell receptor beta chains listed next were all sequenced from one sample in a study of regulatory T cells in long-lasting Graves disease. Documented time point: persistent/refractory GD, antithyroid drugs over 5 years with positive TRAb. With RNA extracted from PBMCs as input, the TCR library was made. To make TCR beta libraries, researchers used iRepertoire HTBI primers and Arm-PCR of CDR3 regions. From the multiplex PCR reads, TCRdb called clonotypes with MiXCR, one entry per CDR3 protein. Altogether 500,000 to 700,000 distinct CDR3 sequences are present, about 32% being singletons, with the ten largest covering roughly 46%. Source: peripheral blood mononuclear cells (PBMCs), taken when the disease was refractory, from a patient treated with antithyroid drugs. All receptors derive from a female donor with Graves disease.

The chain combines TRBV13 with TRBJ1-1, with 8 bases fitting TRBD1. After removal of 5 bases from V and 3 bases from J, the junction contained 11 bases not matched to a gene. Looked up from germline, CDR1 is PRHDT and CDR2 is FYEKMQ (reference sequence). The CDR3 length is 16 residues. CDR3 sequence reads: CASSLTGESFHTEAFF. The CDR3 nucleotides read TGTGCCAGCAGCCTGACAGGGGAGAGTTTTCACACTGAAGCTTTCTTT.

This clonotype was counted between two and nine times. This sequence joins TRBV11-2 and TRBJ2-7; D unresolved. The germline gives CDR1 SGHAT, CDR2 FQNNGV. This CDR3 contains 15 residues. The ends were cut back, 3 bases at V and 0 bases at J, with 12 bases in the middle. CDR3 bases: TGTGCCAGCAGCTTTACGACGGCTAACTCCTACGAGCAGTACTTC. Translating gives CASSFTTANSYEQYF.

The chain joins TRBV10-2 to TRBJ2-6; TRBD2 agrees at 7 bases. The CDR3 sequence is 19 residues long. The trim removed 0 bases at V and 0 bases at J, leaving 8 bases unmatched. Germline CDR1 is WSHSY and CDR2 is SAAADI. The CDR3 loop is CASSESGSSGLSGANVLTF. As DNA, the CDR3 is TGCGCCAGCAGTGAGTCGGGTAGTAGCGGGCTCTCTGGGGCCAACGTCCTGACTTTC.

The rearrangement links TRBV10-3 to TRBJ2-7; 10 nucleotides agree with TRBD1. V was pared by 10 bases and J by 2 bases, with 14 bases of the junction left unmatched. The CDR3 has 16 amino acids. CDR1 and CDR2 (germline): ENHRY, SYGVKD. The CDR3 sequence: CATNRDRGQSTYEQYF. The CDR3 nucleotides read TGTGCCACCAACCGGGACAGGGGCCAATCAACCTACGAGCAGTACTTC.

In its sample, this clonotype was seen many times. The chain recombines TRBV27 with TRBJ2-7; TRBD1 or TRBD2 may be the D gene (5 bases each). From germline, CDR1 is MNHEY and CDR2 SMNVEV (reference sequence). Trimming removed 6 bases at V and 2 bases at J, with 11 bases between. CDR3 size: 13 residues. The CDR3 DNA follows: TGTGCCAGCAGGAGGGGCAGCACCTACGAGCAGTACTTC. It yields the protein CASRRGSTYEQYF.

The chain uses TRBV6-2 or TRBV6-3 and TRBJ2-2, with D perhaps being TRBD1 or TRBD2 (5 bases each). The CDR3 totals 13 residues. CDR1 MNHEY and CDR2 SVGEGT come from the germline V gene. V gave up 2 bases and J gave up 7 bases, with 8 bases separating them. CDR3 coding DNA: TGTGCCAGCAGTTACGGTGGGGGCGGGGAGCTGTTTTTT. Protein product: CASSYGGGGELFF.

This clonotype was picked up many times. The chain employs TRBV12-3 or TRBV12-4 and TRBJ1-5; weak D call: TRBD1 (5 bases). The CDR3 loop spans 17 amino acids. V lost 7 bases, J lost 2 bases, and 21 bases lay in between. Here the CDR3 reads CASNHLDGTWGNQPQHF. CDR3 sequence (DNA): TGTGCCAGCAACCATCTCGACGGGACCTGGGGCAATCAGCCCCAGCATTTT.

This clonotype was recorded many times. The chain couples TRBV10-3 to TRBJ2-7, with 7 positions matching TRBD2. V shed 0 bases and J 3 bases; nucleotides not matched to a gene: 5. Germline V CDR1 and CDR2: ENHRY, SYGVKD. The CDR3 has 15 residues. Written as DNA, the CDR3 is TGTGCCATCAGTGAGTCGGGCGGGAGTAACTACGAGCAGTACTTC. Residues: CAISESGGSNYEQYF.

This chain links TRBV5-4 with TRBJ1-2; possibly TRBD1 for D (5 bases). CDR1 and CDR2 (germline): SGHNT, YYREEE (reference sequence). Trimming cost V 4 bases and J 4 bases, with 17 bases left between them. This CDR3 spans 15 amino acids. The CDR3 here is CASSSAVERGYGYTF. The CDR3 DNA is TGTGCCAGCAGCAGTGCCGTCGAGAGGGGCTATGGCTACACCTTC.

This clonotype turned up a few times. J is TRBJ1-1 and V is TRBV27; no firm D call. V was cut by 5 bases and J by 5 bases, with 12 bases left in between. The CDR3 has 13 amino acids. The germline gives CDR1 MNHEY, CDR2 SMNVEV (reference sequence). In DNA, the CDR3 is TGTGCCAGCAGTGCTAATGTCGGGACTGAAGCTTTCTTT. Translation gives CASSANVGTEAFF.

The chain links TRBV12-3 or TRBV12-4 to TRBJ2-2; TRBD2 aligns across 7 bases. The CDR3 has 15 amino acids. The V and J ends lost 5 bases and 7 bases, in that order; junction bases with no gene match: 10. CDR3 DNA sequence: TGTGCCAGCAGTCCCCCCGGGAGGTTGAGCGGGGAGCTGTTTTTT. Its protein is CASSPPGRLSGELFF.

This clonotype was counted many times. The chain joins TRBV28 to TRBJ1-2; D unclear. The CDR3 runs 11 residues. Trimming pared 8 bases from V and 0 bases from J, leaving 4 bases between. Germline V gene lookup returns CDR1 MDHEN and CDR2 SYDVKM. CDR3 in DNA: TGTGCCAGCCTAGCTAACTATGGCTACACCTTC. Its translation is CASLANYGYTF.

The chain recombines TRBV6-5 with TRBJ1-1, with D unresolved. Germline CDR1 and CDR2: MNHEY and SVGAGI. The V and J ends lost 2 bases and 0 bases respectively, with 10 bases between them. The CDR3 has 15 amino acids. CDR3 residues: CASSYQEGMNTEAFF. The CDR3 DNA reads as TGTGCCAGCAGTTACCAAGAGGGAATGAACACTGAAGCTTTCTTT.

This clonotype has just one count. The rearrangement links TRBV7-9 to TRBJ1-5, with a tentative D call TRBD1 (6 bases). V lost 8 bases and J lost 4, with 15 bases in between. This CDR3 is built from 14 residues. Germline V gene lookup returns CDR1 SEHNR and CDR2 FQNEAQ (reference sequence). The DNA for the CDR3 is TGTGCCAGCTCAAGCGGGGGACATAATCAGCCCCAGCATTTT. This sequence encodes CASSSGGHNQPQHF.

This clonotype has only a few counts. The chain couples TRBV27 to TRBJ1-2, with 7 positions matching TRBD1. V dropped 6 bases and J dropped 2; count of bases not matched to a gene: 6. Germline CDR1 is MNHEY and CDR2 is SMNVEV (reference sequence). The CDR3 totals 14 residues. The CDR3 loop is CASSHGTANYGYTF. CDR3 coding DNA: TGTGCCAGCAGCCACGGGACAGCAAACTATGGCTACACCTTC.

The chain has TRBV3-1 and TRBJ2-2; 10 positions match TRBD1. Trimming removed 4 bases from V and 3 bases from J; junction bases left unmatched: 11. Germline CDR1 and CDR2: LGHDT and YNNKEL (reference sequence). This CDR3 is 18 amino acids long. The CDR3 spells CASSRYRDRGQHTGELFF. The CDR3 region has the DNA TGTGCCAGCAGCCGTTACCGGGACAGGGGTCAGCACACCGGGGAGCTGTTTTTT.

This rearrangement joins TRBV6-2 or TRBV6-3 to TRBJ1-2; no definite D call. Germline CDR1 reads MNHEY; CDR2 reads SVGEGT. Trimming stripped 10 bases from V and 3 bases from J, with 12 bases between. The CDR3 covers 12 residues. The CDR3 protein is CAIGSVDYGYTF. In DNA, the CDR3 is TGTGCCATAGGGTCTGTAGACTATGGCTACACCTTC.

This clonotype was counted a single time. The genes are TRBV6-1 and TRBJ2-1; 7 nucleotides agree with TRBD2. Germline values: CDR1 MNHNS, CDR2 SASEGT. The CDR3 totals 14 residues. The V and J ends lost 4 bases and 6 bases, in that order; junction bases with no gene match: 6. The CDR3 protein is CASSGGGSLNEQFF. CDR3 DNA sequence: TGTGCCAGCAGTGGAGGCGGGAGCCTCAATGAGCAGTTCTTC.